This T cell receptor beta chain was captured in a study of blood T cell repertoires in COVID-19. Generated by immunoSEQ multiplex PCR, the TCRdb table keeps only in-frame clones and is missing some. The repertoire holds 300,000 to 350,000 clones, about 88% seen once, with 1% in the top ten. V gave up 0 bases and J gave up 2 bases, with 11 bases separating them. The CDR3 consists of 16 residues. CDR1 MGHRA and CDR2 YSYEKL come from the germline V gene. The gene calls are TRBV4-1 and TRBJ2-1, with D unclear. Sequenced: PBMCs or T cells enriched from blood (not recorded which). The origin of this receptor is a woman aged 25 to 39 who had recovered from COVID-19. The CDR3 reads CASSQDITKTYNEQFF. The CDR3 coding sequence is TGCGCCAGCAGCCAAGATATTACAAAGACCTACAATGAGCAGTTCTTC.